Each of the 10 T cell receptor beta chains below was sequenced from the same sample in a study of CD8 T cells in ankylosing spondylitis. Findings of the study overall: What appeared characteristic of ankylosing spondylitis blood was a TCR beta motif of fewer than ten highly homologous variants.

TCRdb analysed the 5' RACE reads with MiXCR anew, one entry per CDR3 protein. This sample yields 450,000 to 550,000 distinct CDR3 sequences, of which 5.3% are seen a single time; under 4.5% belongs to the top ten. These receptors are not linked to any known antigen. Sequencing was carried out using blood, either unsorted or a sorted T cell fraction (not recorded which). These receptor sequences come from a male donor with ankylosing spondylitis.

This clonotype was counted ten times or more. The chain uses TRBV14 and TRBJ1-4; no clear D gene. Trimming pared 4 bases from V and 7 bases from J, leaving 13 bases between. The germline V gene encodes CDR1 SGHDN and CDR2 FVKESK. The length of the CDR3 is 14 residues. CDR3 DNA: TGTGCCAGCAGCCGAAGGGTCGATGGTGAAAAACTGTTTTTT. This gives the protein CASSRRVDGEKLFF.

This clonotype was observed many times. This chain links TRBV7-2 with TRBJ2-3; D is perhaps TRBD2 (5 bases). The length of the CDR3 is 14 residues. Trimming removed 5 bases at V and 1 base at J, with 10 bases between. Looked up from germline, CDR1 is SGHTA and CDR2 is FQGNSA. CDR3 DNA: TGTGCCAGCAGCCAGCGGATACGCACAGATACGCAGTATTTT. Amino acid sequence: CASSQRIRTDTQYF.

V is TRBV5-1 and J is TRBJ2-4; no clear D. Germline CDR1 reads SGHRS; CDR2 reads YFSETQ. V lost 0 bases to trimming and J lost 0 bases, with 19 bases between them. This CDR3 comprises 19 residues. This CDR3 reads CASSLEAFAWLRAKNIQYF. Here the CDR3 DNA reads TGCGCCAGCAGCTTGGAGGCGTTTGCGTGGCTGAGAGCCAAAAACATTCAGTACTTC.

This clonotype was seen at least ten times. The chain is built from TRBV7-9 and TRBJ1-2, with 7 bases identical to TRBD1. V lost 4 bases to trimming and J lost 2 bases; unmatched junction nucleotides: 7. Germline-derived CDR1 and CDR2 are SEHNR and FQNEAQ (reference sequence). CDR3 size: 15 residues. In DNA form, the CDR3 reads TGTGCCAGCAGCTACCCCCGGGACAGCAACTATGGCTACACCTTC. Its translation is CASSYPRDSNYGYTF.

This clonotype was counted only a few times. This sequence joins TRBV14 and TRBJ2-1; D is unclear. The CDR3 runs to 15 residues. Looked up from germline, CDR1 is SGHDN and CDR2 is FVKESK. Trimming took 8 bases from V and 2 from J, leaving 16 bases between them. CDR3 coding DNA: TGTGCCAGCGCAACGGGTCCCACACCCTACAATGAGCAGTTCTTC. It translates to CASATGPTPYNEQFF.

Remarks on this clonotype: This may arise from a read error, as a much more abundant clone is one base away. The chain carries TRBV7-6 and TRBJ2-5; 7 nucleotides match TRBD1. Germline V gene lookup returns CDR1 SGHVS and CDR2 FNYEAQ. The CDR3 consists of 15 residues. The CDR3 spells CASSATRGRGETRYF. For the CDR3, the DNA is TGTGCCAGCAGCGCCACTAGGGGGCGAGGAGAGACCCGGTACTTC.

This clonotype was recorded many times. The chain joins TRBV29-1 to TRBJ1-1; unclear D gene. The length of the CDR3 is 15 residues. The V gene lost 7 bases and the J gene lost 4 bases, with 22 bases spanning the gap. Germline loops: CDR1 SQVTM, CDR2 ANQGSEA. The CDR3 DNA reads TGCAGCGGTTTACCGGACGGATTTCTGGGCACTGAAGCTTTCTTT. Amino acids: CSGLPDGFLGTEAFF.

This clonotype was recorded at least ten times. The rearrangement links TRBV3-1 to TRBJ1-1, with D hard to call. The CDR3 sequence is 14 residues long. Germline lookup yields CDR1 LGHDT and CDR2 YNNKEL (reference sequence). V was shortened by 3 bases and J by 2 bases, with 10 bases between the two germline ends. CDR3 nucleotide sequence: TGTGCCAGCAGCCACCGCAGCACCAACACTGAAGCTTTCTTT. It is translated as CASSHRSTNTEAFF.

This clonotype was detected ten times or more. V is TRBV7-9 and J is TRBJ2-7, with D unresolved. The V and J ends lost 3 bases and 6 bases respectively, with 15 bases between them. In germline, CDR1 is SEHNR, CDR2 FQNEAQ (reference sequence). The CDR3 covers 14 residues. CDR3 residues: CASSLQEMPSEQYF. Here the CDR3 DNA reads TGTGCCAGCAGCTTGCAAGAGATGCCGAGCGAGCAGTACTTC. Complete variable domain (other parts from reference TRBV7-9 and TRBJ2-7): DTGVSQNPRHKITKRGQNVTFRCDPISEHNRLYWYRQTLGQGPEFLTYFQNEAQLEKSRLLSDRFSAERPKGSFSTLEIQRTEQGDSAMYLCASSLQEMPSEQYFGPGTRLTVT.

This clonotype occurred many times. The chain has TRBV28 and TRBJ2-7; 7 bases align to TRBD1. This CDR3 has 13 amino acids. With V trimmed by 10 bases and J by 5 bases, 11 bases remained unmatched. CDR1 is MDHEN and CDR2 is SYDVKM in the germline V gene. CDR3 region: CATSYRGVHEQYF. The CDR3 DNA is TGTGCCACCTCGTACAGGGGCGTACACGAGCAGTACTTC. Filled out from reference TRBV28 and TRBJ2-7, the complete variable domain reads DVKVTQSSRYLVKRTGEKVFLECVQDMDHENMFWYRQDPGLGLRLIYFSYDVKMKEKGDIPEGYSVSREKKERFSLILESASTNQTSMYLCATSYRGVHEQYFGPGTRLTVT.